One sample yielded the 9 T cell receptor beta chains listed below, sequenced in a study of vaccination and CD4 T cells after COVID-19. The Oncomine TCR Beta short-read assay sequenced DNA from cultured CD4+ T cells. TCRdb recomputed calls from the PCR reads with MiXCR, one row per CDR3 protein. The repertoire has over 10,000 distinct CDR3 sequences, around 32% of them found once; the top ten carry around a third. Their recognized antigens are unknown. Treatment specified: roughly nine-day PBMC culture with coronavirus spike peptide pools or control peptides (ViraFEST assay). The sample consisted of CD4+ T cells from blood, cultured in vitro, taken before SARS-CoV-2 vaccination. Receptor source: a human donor who received a COVID-19 vaccine.

This clonotype was picked up a small number of times. The chain is built from TRBV20-1 and TRBJ2-3; D tentatively reads TRBD1 or TRBD2 (5 bases each). This CDR3 is 14 amino acids long. V lost 4 bases, J lost 0 bases, and 11 bases lay in between. Germline V gene sequence: CDR1 DFQATT, CDR2 SNEGSKA (reference sequence). The CDR3 DNA follows: TGCAGTGCTACCGTCAGGGACAGCACAGATACGCAGTATTTT. Amino acid sequence: CSATVRDSTDTQYF.

The gene calls are TRBV11-2 and TRBJ1-2, with a possible D match to TRBD1 (5 bases). Trimming took 3 bases from V and 7 from J, leaving 15 bases between them. Germline CDR1 is SGHAT and CDR2 is FQNNGV. The CDR3 covers 14 residues. CDR3 sequence reads: CASSFPGPRGGYTF. In DNA, the CDR3 is TGTGCCAGCAGCTTTCCGGGACCACGGGGTGGCTACACCTTC.

V is TRBV6-1 and J is TRBJ2-7; D is unresolved. The CDR3 has 17 residues. V was pared by 2 bases and J by 4 bases, with 21 bases between. CDR1 and CDR2 from the germline V gene are MNHNS and SASEGT. CDR3 DNA sequence: TGTGCCAGCAGTGAAAGGCCACAACCACCCTTAGGATACGAGCAGTACTTC. Amino acids: CASSERPQPPLGYEQYF.

The V call is TRBV12-3 or TRBV12-4, the J call TRBJ1-3; D call uncertain. The CDR3 runs 12 residues. Trimming pared 11 bases from V and 2 bases from J, leaving 10 bases between. CDR3 sequence: CAGGAAGNTIYF. The CDR3 DNA is TGTGCCGGAGGTGCAGCTGGAAACACCATATATTTT.

The rearrangement links TRBV19 to TRBJ1-5; weak D call: TRBD1 (6 bases). The CDR3 sequence is 15 residues long. Trimming left V 5 bases short and J 2 bases short, with 13 bases between. Germline assignment: CDR1 LNHDA and CDR2 SQIVND (reference sequence). This CDR3 reads CASSGDTYGNQPQHF. CDR3 nucleotides: TGTGCCAGTAGTGGGGACACGTACGGCAATCAGCCCCAGCATTTT.

The V call is TRBV19, the J call TRBJ2-6; 8 bases match TRBD1. CDR1 LNHDA and CDR2 SQIVND come from the germline V gene (reference sequence). CDR3 size: 19 residues. J gave up 0 bases and V 6 bases, and 13 bases lay outside the gene matches. The CDR3 is CASRKRAGQDLSGANVLTF. CDR3 bases: TGTGCCAGTAGGAAGCGGGCGGGACAGGACCTCTCTGGGGCCAACGTCCTGACTTTC.

This clonotype was found a few times. The chain has TRBV25-1 and TRBJ1-4, with TRBD1 as a possible D gene (6 bases). CDR1 and CDR2 (germline): MGHDK, SYGVNS. Between the trimmed V and J ends, which lost 1 base and 4 bases, there was a span of 10 bases. This CDR3 spans 15 amino acids. The CDR3 is CASSESDRHNEKLFF. CDR3 coding DNA: TGTGCCAGCAGTGAATCGGACAGACATAATGAAAAACTGTTTTTT.

This chain uses TRBV2 with TRBJ1-2; D gene uncertain. Trimming took off 1 base at V and 4 bases at J, with 7 bases between the two ends. The germline V gene has CDR1 SNHLY and CDR2 FYNNEI. The CDR3 contains 13 residues. The CDR3 loop is CASSEGLLYGYTF. The CDR3 DNA reads TGTGCCAGCAGTGAAGGACTGCTCTATGGCTACACCTTC.

The V and J genes are TRBV30 and TRBJ1-2, with 7 bases identical to TRBD1. The junction had 11 bases not matched to a gene; V was cut back by 3 bases and J by 4 bases. CDR1 and CDR2 from the germline V gene are GTSNPN and SVGIG (reference sequence). CDR3 length: 15 residues. CDR3 sequence reads: CAWSRDSSLVYGYTF. The DNA for the CDR3 is TGTGCCTGGAGCCGGGACAGCTCGTTAGTCTATGGCTACACCTTC.